These 23 T cell receptor beta chains share one sample of origin, sequenced in a study of OX40 agonist ivuxolimab in advanced cancers. Sequencing was performed with immunoSEQ multiplex PCR; in TCRdb, only in-frame clones are kept and a portion is missing. The table lists fewer than 85,000 clones, about 87% of them singletons. The sequencing used CD4+ or CD8+ T cells sorted from blood, collected in a trial of the OX40 agonist ivuxolimab. The origin of the receptors is an adult with an advanced solid tumor such as melanoma, head and neck, liver or kidney cancer.

The rearrangement uses TRBV9 and TRBJ2-1; the match to TRBD2 covers 7 bases. Germline V lookup: CDR1 SGDLS, CDR2 YYNGEE. The CDR3 is made up of 13 amino acids. V gave up 3 bases and J gave up 8 bases; unmatched junction bases: 5. The CDR3 DNA sequence: TGTGCCAGCAGCGCCGGGCTAGCGGATGAGCAGTTCTTC. Protein product: CASSAGLADEQFF.

This sequence joins TRBV19 and TRBJ1-5, with 7 bases matching TRBD1. The CDR3 totals 16 residues. Germline assignment: CDR1 LNHDA and CDR2 SQIVND (reference sequence). Germline trimming cut 1 base from V and 1 base from J; bases unmatched to any gene: 4. DNA for the CDR3: TGTGCCAGTAGTATAGGAGGCAGGGGGAGCAATCAGCCCCAGCATTTT. This codes for CASSIGGRGSNQPQHF.

The chain has TRBV27 and TRBJ2-7; the D gene is possibly TRBD1 (5 bases). This CDR3 comprises 11 residues. Per the germline V gene, CDR1 is MNHEY and CDR2 is SMNVEV (reference sequence). Between the trimmed V and J ends, which lost 2 bases and 7 bases, there was a span of 6 bases. The CDR3 bases are TGTGCCAGCAGTTTACAGGGTGAGCAGTACTTC. This sequence encodes CASSLQGEQYF.

This clone was counted only a few times. The chain has TRBV4-1 and TRBJ2-7; TRBD1 agrees at 10 bases. V lost 0 bases to trimming and J lost 4 bases; unmatched junction nucleotides: 3. Germline CDR1 and CDR2: MGHRA and YSYEKL. The CDR3 covers 15 residues. The CDR3 spells CASSQEGQGGYEQYF. The DNA for the CDR3 is TGCGCCAGCAGCCAAGAAGGACAGGGGGGGTACGAGCAGTACTTC.

This chain connects TRBV9 to TRBJ2-1, with TRBD2 matching over 8 bases. V gave up 3 bases and J gave up 6 bases; unmatched junction bases: 8. The CDR3 covers 15 residues. Looked up from germline, CDR1 is SGDLS and CDR2 is YYNGEE. CDR3 amino acids: CASSAAGGPLNEQFF. The CDR3 nucleotides read TGTGCCAGCAGCGCCGCGGGAGGCCCCCTCAATGAGCAGTTCTTC.

The chain combines TRBV4-1 with TRBJ2-1; D uncertain. V lost 1 base, J lost 10 bases, and 5 bases lay in between. Germline values: CDR1 MGHRA, CDR2 YSYEKL. This CDR3 spans 11 amino acids. The CDR3 DNA reads as TGCGCCAGCAGCCAAGCAAAAGAGCAGTTCTTC. This gives the protein CASSQAKEQFF.

V usage is TRBV10-3 and J usage is TRBJ2-3; D is uncertain. The V gene's germline CDR1 is ENHRY and CDR2 SYGVKD. V lost 6 bases to trimming and J lost 1 base, with 5 bases between them. CDR3 size: 12 residues. The CDR3 DNA reads as TGTGCCATCAGCAGCGGCACAGATACGCAGTATTTT. The encoded protein is CAISSGTDTQYF.

The chain links TRBV6-5 to TRBJ2-7, with D perhaps matching TRBD1 (5 bases). Trimming took 6 bases from V and 4 from J, leaving 19 bases between them. Germline V gives CDR1 MNHEY, CDR2 SVGAGI. The CDR3 is 15 residues long. The CDR3 DNA sequence: TGTGCCAGCAGGAGTTGGGCAGGGAATCCTTACGAGCAGTACTTC. Residues: CASRSWAGNPYEQYF.

This clone was detected once. The chain employs TRBV27 and TRBJ2-1, with TRBD2 identical over 7 bases. V was pared by 5 bases and J by 9 bases, with 7 bases of the junction left unmatched. Germline CDR1 MNHEY, CDR2 SMNVEV (reference sequence). The CDR3 consists of 13 residues. In nucleotides, the CDR3 is TGTGCCAGCAGTCGGGGAGGGCAGGGTGAGCAGTTCTTC. This translates into CASSRGGQGEQFF.

The rearrangement uses TRBV30 and TRBJ1-2, with D unclear. Trimming shortened V by 3 bases and J by 8 bases, and 10 bases separated the two germline ends. This CDR3 contains 11 residues. CDR1 and CDR2 from the germline V gene are GTSNPN and SVGIG (reference sequence). Here the CDR3 DNA reads TGTGCCTGGAGGCTAGGGTGGGGCTACACCTTC. Residues: CAWRLGWGYTF.

The chain links TRBV5-1 to TRBJ2-7; perhaps TRBD1 as D (5 bases). This CDR3 is 15 amino acids long. The V end was cut by 7 bases, the J end by 3 bases, with 20 bases between. Germline V gene data show CDR1 as SGHRS and CDR2 as YFSETQ. The CDR3 nucleotides read TGCGCCAGCGCCATCCTGATGGCCGACAGCTACGAGCAGTACTTC. It codes for CASAILMADSYEQYF.

V usage is TRBV11-2 and J usage is TRBJ2-7; 7 bases match TRBD1. Trimming took 7 bases from V and 1 from J; bases not matched to a gene: 4. Germline CDR1 SGHAT, CDR2 FQNNGV. The CDR3 is 13 amino acids. This chain's CDR3 is CASKQGTSYEQYF. The CDR3 bases are TGTGCCAGCAAACAGGGGACGTCCTACGAGCAGTACTTC.

The DNA of the CDR3 is TGTGCCAGCTCCAGAGCCCCGGGGGGGGCGCGAGAGACCCAGTACTTC. As protein: CASSRAPGGARETQYF. V usage is TRBV18 and J usage is TRBJ2-5; 8 bases match TRBD2. The CDR3 runs to 16 residues. Germline assignment: CDR1 KGHSH and CDR2 LQKENI. The V segment lost 6 bases and the J segment 4 bases; nucleotides outside the gene matches: 13. Full variable domain (outside the CDR3, taken from reference TRBV18 and TRBJ2-5): NAGVMQNPRHLVRRRGQEARLRCSPMKGHSHVYWYRQLPEEGLKFMVYLQKENIIDESGMPKERFSAEFPKEGPSILRIQQVVRGDSAAYFCASSRAPGGARETQYFGPGTRLLVL.

This clone was seen only once. This chain joins TRBV6-5 and TRBJ2-5, with D perhaps TRBD1 (5 bases). The CDR3 consists of 12 residues. The V end was cut by 2 bases, the J end by 5 bases, with 6 bases between. CDR1 MNHEY and CDR2 SVGAGI come from the germline V gene. CDR3 loop: CASSYGAETQYF. CDR3 nucleotide sequence: TGTGCCAGCAGTTACGGGGCGGAGACCCAGTACTTC.

Comment on this clone: Different DNA sequences within this sample yield the same CDR3. The chain joins TRBV7-9 to TRBJ2-7; 8 positions match TRBD1. V was clipped by 5 bases and J by 4 bases; unmatched bases: 7. The CDR3 runs to 14 residues. The germline gives CDR1 SEHNR, CDR2 FQNEAQ (reference sequence). The DNA for the CDR3 is TGTGCCAGCAGCCCGAGAGACAGGGGATACGAGCAGTACTTC. It translates to CASSPRDRGYEQYF.

The chain joins TRBV5-1 to TRBJ1-1; 7 nucleotides agree with TRBD1. After removal of 4 bases from V and 2 bases from J, the junction contained 8 bases not matched to a gene. The germline gives CDR1 SGHRS, CDR2 YFSETQ. The CDR3 sequence is 15 residues long. CDR3 loop: CASSGEGTVNTEAFF. DNA for the CDR3: TGCGCCAGCAGCGGGGAGGGGACAGTAAACACTGAAGCTTTCTTT.

The rearrangement joins TRBV7-9 to TRBJ2-7, with D perhaps TRBD2 (6 bases). The CDR3 is made up of 14 amino acids. Between the trimmed V and J ends, which lost 8 bases and 3 bases, there was a span of 17 bases. CDR1 is SEHNR, CDR2 FQNEAQ, per germline (reference sequence). As DNA, the CDR3 is TGTGCCAGCCGCAATAGCGGAGAAGTCTACGAGCAGTACTTC. Protein: CASRNSGEVYEQYF.

The chain recombines TRBV27 with TRBJ2-7, with 12 bases identical to TRBD2. J gave up 0 bases and V 4 bases, and 1 base lay outside the gene matches. Germline V CDR1 and CDR2: MNHEY, SMNVEV (reference sequence). The CDR3 has 15 residues. The CDR3: CASSSTSGSSYEQYF. CDR3 DNA sequence: TGTGCCAGCAGTTCGACTAGCGGGAGCTCCTACGAGCAGTACTTC.

The rearrangement uses TRBV11-2 and TRBJ2-2; 8 nucleotides align to TRBD2. Germline CDR1 SGHAT, CDR2 FQNNGV. V lost 3 bases to trimming and J lost 4 bases; unmatched junction nucleotides: 4. CDR3 length: 15 amino acids. The CDR3 spells CASSLGRGATGELFF. Here the CDR3 DNA reads TGTGCCAGCAGCTTGGGGCGGGGGGCCACCGGGGAGCTGTTTTTT.

In its sample, this clone was seen once. V usage is TRBV6-1 and J usage is TRBJ2-5, with 9 bases lining up with TRBD2. V was pared by 8 bases and J by 5 bases, with 6 bases of the junction left unmatched. The CDR3 loop spans 13 amino acids. Germline-derived CDR1 and CDR2 are MNHNS and SASEGT. The CDR3 DNA reads as TGTGCCAGCCCTAGCGGGGAGGGGGAGACCCAGTACTTC. This translates into CASPSGEGETQYF.

The V gene is TRBV5-5, the J gene TRBJ2-5; no clear D gene. CDR3 length: 14 residues. Trimming left V 1 base short and J 5 bases short, with 12 bases between. Germline CDR1 and CDR2: SGHKS and YYEKEE (reference sequence). CDR3 sequence reads: CASSLSTDGETQYF. CDR3 DNA sequence: TGTGCCAGCAGCTTGTCTACAGACGGGGAGACCCAGTACTTC.

The chain is built from TRBV7-3 and TRBJ2-5; 11 bases agree with TRBD1. Germline V gene lookup returns CDR1 SGHTA and CDR2 FQGTGA. This CDR3 contains 15 residues. Trimming cost V 1 base and J 4 bases; bases outside gene matches: 2. CDR3 sequence: CASSLSGTGGETQYF. The DNA of the CDR3 is TGTGCCAGCAGCTTAAGTGGGACAGGGGGAGAGACCCAGTACTTC.

The gene calls are TRBV10-3 and TRBJ2-5; the match to TRBD1 covers 12 bases. V shed 8 bases, J shed 4 bases, and the junction held 5 bases outside the gene matches. The CDR3 contains 14 residues. CDR1 ENHRY and CDR2 SYGVKD come from the germline V gene. CDR3 coding DNA: TGTGCCATCCGGGACAGGGGGCTCCCAGAGACCCAGTACTTC. It is translated as CAIRDRGLPETQYF.